This paragraph reports one TCR beta chain. This sample is drawn from a study of beta chain features in type 1 diabetes. CDR1 and CDR2 (germline): KGHSH, LQKENI. J lost 3 bases, V lost 2 bases, and 7 bases had no gene match. CDR3 size: 16 residues. Isolated RNA was reverse transcribed in full, so expressed TCRB transcripts were sequenced. Sequencing was performed with immunoSEQ multiplex PCR; in TCRdb, only in-frame clones are kept and a portion is missing. Here the sample spans some 500,000 clones, about an eighth being singletons. The chain carries TRBV18 and TRBJ2-5, with TRBD2 matching 9 bases. The sequencing input was naive CD4+ T cells from blood. This receptor was taken from a woman aged 18-29 years in good health. The CDR3 nucleotides read TGTGCCAGCTCACCAGTGGTTAGCGGGAGAAAAGAGACCCAGTACTTC. Its protein is CASSPVVSGRKETQYF.